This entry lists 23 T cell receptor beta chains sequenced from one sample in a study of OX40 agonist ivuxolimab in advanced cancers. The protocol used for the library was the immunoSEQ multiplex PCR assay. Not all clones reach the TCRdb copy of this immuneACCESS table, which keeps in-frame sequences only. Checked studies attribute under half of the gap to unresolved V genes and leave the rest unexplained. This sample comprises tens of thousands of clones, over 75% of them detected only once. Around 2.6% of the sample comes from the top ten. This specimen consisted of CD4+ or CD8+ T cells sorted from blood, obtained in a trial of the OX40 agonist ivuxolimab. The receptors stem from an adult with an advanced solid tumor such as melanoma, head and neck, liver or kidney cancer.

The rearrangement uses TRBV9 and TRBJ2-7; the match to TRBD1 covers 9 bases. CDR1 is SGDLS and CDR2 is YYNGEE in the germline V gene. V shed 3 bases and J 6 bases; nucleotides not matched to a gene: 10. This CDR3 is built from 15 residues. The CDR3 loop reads CASSAGTGLRGEQYF. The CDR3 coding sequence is TGTGCCAGCAGCGCCGGGACAGGGTTAAGAGGCGAGCAGTACTTC.

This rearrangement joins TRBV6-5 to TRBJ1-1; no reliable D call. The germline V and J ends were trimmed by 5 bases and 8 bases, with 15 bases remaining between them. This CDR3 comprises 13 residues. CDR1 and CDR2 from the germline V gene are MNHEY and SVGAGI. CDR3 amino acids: CASSHGDKEEAFF. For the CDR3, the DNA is TGTGCCAGCAGTCACGGGGATAAGGAAGAAGCTTTCTTT.

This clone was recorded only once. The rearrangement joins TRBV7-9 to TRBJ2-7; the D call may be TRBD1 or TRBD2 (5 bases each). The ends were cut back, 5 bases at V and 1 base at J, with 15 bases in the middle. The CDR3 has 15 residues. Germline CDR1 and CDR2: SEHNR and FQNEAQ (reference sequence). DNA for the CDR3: TGTGCCAGCAGCGTCGTAGGGACGGGATCCTACGAGCAGTACTTC. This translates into CASSVVGTGSYEQYF.

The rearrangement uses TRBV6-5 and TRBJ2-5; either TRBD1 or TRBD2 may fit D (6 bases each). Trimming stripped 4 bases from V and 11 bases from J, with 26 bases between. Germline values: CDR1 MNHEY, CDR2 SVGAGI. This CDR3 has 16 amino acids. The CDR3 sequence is CASSSGWGPSATAQYF. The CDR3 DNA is TGTGCCAGCAGTTCCGGCTGGGGGCCTAGCGCGACTGCTCAGTACTTC.

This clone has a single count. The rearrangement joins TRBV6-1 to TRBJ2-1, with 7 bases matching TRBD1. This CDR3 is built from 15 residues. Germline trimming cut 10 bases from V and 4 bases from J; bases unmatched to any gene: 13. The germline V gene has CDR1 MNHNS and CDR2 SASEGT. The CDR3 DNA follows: TGTGCCATGGGACCAGGGACAGCCCAATACAATGAGCAGTTCTTC. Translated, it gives CAMGPGTAQYNEQFF.

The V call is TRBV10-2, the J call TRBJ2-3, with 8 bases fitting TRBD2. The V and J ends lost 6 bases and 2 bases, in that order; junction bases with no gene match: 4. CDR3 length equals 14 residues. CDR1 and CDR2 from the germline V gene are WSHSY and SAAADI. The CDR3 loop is CASRGLVATDTQYF. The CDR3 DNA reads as TGCGCCAGCAGGGGACTAGTAGCCACAGATACGCAGTATTTT.

CDR3 in DNA: TGCAGTGGGAAGGGGGGTAGTGGCTACACCTTC. It encodes CSGKGGSGYTF. The J gene is TRBJ1-2, the V gene TRBV20-1, with D perhaps TRBD1 (6 bases). The CDR3 contains 11 residues. V lost 7 bases and J lost 7, with 13 bases in between. Per germline, CDR1 DFQATT and CDR2 SNEGSKA (reference sequence).

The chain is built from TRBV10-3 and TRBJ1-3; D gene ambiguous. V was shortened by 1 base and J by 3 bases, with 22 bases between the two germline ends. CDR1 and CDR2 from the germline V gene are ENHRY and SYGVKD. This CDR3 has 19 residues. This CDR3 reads CAISEYRTGRYTDGNTIYF. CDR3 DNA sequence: TGTGCCATCAGTGAGTATAGGACCGGCCGCTATACCGATGGAAACACCATATATTTT.

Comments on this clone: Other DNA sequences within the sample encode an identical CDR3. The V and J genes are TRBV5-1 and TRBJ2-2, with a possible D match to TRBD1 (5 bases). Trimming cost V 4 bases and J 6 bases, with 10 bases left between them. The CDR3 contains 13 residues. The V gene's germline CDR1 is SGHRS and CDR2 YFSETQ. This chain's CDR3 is CASSLRGAGELFF. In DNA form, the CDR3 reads TGCGCCAGCAGCCTAAGGGGTGCCGGGGAGCTGTTTTTT.

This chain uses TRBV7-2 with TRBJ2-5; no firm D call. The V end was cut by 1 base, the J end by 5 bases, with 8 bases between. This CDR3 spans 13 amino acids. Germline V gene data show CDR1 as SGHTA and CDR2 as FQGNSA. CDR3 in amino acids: CASSLGMGETQYF. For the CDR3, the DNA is TGTGCCAGCAGCTTAGGGATGGGGGAGACCCAGTACTTC.

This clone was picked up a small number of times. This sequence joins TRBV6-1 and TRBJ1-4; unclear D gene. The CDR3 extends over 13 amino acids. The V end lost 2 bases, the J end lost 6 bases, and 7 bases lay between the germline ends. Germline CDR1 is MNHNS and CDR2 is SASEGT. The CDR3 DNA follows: TGTGCCAGCAGTGAACTCGGTTATGAAAAACTGTTTTTT. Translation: CASSELGYEKLFF.

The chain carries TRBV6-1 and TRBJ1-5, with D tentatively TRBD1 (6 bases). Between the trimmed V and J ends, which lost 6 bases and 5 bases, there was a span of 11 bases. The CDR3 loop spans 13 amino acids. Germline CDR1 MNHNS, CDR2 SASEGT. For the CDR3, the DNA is TGTGCCAGCAGACTGAGGGGGGATCAGCCCCAGCATTTT. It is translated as CASRLRGDQPQHF.

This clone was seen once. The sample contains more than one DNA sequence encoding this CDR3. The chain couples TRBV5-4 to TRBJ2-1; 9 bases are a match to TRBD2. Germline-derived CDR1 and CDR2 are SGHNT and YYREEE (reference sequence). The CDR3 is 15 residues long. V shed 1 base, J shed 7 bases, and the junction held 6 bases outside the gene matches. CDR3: CASSLRLADNNEQFF. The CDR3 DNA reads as TGTGCCAGCAGCTTGAGACTAGCGGACAATAATGAGCAGTTCTTC. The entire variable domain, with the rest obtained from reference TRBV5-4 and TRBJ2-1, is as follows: ETGVTQSPTHLIKTRGQQVTLRCSSQSGHNTVSWYQQALGQGPQFIFQYYREEENGRGNFPPRFSGLQFPNYSSELNVNALELDDSALYLCASSLRLADNNEQFFGPGTRLTVL.

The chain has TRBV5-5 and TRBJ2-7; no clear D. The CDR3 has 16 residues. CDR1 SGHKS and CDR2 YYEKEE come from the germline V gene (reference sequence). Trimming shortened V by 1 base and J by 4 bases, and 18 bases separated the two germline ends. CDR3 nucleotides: TGTGCCAGCAGCTTGTATGATTCAAATCCGGCTTACGAGCAGTACTTC. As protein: CASSLYDSNPAYEQYF.

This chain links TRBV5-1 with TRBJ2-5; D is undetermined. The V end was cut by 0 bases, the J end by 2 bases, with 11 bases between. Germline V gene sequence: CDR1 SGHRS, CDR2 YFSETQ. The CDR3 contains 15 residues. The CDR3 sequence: CASSLANLEQETQYF. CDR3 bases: TGCGCCAGCAGCTTGGCCAATCTAGAACAAGAGACCCAGTACTTC. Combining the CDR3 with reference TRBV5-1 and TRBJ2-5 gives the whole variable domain KAGVTQTPRYLIKTRGQQVTLSCSPISGHRSVSWYQQTPGQGLQFLFEYFSETQRNKGNFPGRFSGRQFSNSRSEMNVSTLELGDSALYLCASSLANLEQETQYFGPGTRLLVL.

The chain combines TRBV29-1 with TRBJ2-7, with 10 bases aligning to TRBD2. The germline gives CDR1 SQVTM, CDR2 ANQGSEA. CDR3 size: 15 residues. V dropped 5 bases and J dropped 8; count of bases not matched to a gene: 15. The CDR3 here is CSVQKGVLAGVQQYF. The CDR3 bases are TGCAGCGTTCAAAAAGGGGTGCTAGCGGGAGTTCAGCAGTACTTC.

CDR3 sequence: CASSSSMNTEAFF. The DNA of the CDR3 is TGTGCCAGCAGTTCCAGTATGAACACTGAAGCTTTCTTT. The J gene is TRBJ1-1, the V gene TRBV28; D not certain. The CDR3 is 13 amino acids. CDR1 and CDR2 from the germline V gene are MDHEN and SYDVKM. V lost 4 bases and J lost 0, with 6 bases in between.

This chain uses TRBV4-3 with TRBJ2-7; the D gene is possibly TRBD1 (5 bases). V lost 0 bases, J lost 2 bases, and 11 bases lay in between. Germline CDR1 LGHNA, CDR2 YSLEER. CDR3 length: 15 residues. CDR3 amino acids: CASSQDRVPTYEQYF. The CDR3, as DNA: TGCGCCAGCAGCCAAGACAGGGTCCCAACCTACGAGCAGTACTTC.

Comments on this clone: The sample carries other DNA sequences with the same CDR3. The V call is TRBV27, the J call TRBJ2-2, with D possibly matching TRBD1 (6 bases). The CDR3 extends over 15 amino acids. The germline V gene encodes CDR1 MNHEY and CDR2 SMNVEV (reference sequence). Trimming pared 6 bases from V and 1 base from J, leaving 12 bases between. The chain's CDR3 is CASSFRGLNTGELFF. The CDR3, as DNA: TGTGCCAGCAGCTTCAGGGGCCTGAACACCGGGGAGCTGTTTTTT.

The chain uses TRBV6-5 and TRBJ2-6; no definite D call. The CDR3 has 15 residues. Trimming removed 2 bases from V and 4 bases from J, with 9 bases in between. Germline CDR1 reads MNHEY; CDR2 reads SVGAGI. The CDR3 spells CASSYAHPGANVLTF. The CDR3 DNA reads TGTGCCAGCAGTTACGCCCATCCCGGGGCCAACGTCCTGACTTTC.

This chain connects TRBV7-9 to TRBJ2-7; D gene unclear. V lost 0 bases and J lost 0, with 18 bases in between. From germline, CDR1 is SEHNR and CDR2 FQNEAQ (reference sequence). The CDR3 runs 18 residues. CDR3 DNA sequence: TGTGCCAGCAGCTTAGCCGGCACCGCCGCACGAGACTCCTACGAGCAGTACTTC. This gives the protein CASSLAGTAARDSYEQYF.

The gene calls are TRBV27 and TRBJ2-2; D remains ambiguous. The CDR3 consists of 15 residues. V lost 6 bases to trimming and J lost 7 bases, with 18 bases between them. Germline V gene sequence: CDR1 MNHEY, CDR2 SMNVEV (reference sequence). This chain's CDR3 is CASRLEPWGSGELFF. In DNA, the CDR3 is TGTGCCAGCAGACTCGAACCGTGGGGAAGCGGGGAGCTGTTTTTT.

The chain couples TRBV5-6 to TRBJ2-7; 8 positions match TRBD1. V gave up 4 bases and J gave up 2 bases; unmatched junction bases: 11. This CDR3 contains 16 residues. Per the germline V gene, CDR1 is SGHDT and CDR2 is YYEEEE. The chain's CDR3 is CASSPYGQGVTYEQYF. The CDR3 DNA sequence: TGTGCCAGCAGCCCTTACGGACAGGGCGTGACCTACGAGCAGTACTTC. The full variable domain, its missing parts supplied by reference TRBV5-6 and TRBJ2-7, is DAGVTQSPTHLIKTRGQQVTLRCSPKSGHDTVSWYQQALGQGPQFIFQYYEEEERQRGNFPDRFSGHQFPNYSSELNVNALLLGDSALYLCASSPYGQGVTYEQYFGPGTRLTVT.